The 15 T cell receptor beta chains given below trace back to one sample, sequenced in a study of blood T cell repertoires in COVID-19. Assay: immunoSEQ multiplex PCR; the TCRdb copy retains only in-frame clones and omits some. Among about 290,000 clones listed, about nine tenths were seen once. The sample comprised peripheral blood. These receptors all stem from a woman in her 40s who had recovered from COVID-19.

For the CDR3, the DNA is TGTGCCAGCTTACCGGGAGTGGAGAACACTGAAGCTTTCTTT. As protein: CASLPGVENTEAFF. The chain has TRBV28 and TRBJ1-1; D is uncertain. V lost 8 bases, J lost 1 base, and 14 bases lay in between. This CDR3 spans 14 amino acids. In germline, CDR1 is MDHEN, CDR2 SYDVKM. The full variable domain, completed using reference TRBV28 and TRBJ1-1, is DVKVTQSSRYLVKRTGEKVFLECVQDMDHENMFWYRQDPGLGLRLIYFSYDVKMKEKGDIPEGYSVSREKKERFSLILESASTNQTSMYLCASLPGVENTEAFFGQGTRLTVV.

The genes are TRBV24-1 and TRBJ2-3; TRBD2 agrees at 8 bases. The CDR3 extends over 15 amino acids. The J segment lost 4 bases and the V segment lost 7 bases, leaving 9 bases of the junction unmatched. CDR1 KGHDR and CDR2 SFDVKD come from the germline V gene. The CDR3 DNA sequence: TGTGCCACCAGCTCTGGGGCGGGGGGCCCAGATACGCAGTATTTT. It is translated as CATSSGAGGPDTQYF.

The V gene is TRBV3-1 (or the pseudogene TRBV3-2), the J gene TRBJ1-4; 7 nucleotides line up with TRBD1. The CDR3 length is 15 residues. The V gene end was trimmed by 0 bases and the J gene end by 7 bases; junction bases not matched to a gene: 5. Germline CDR1 reads LGHDT; CDR2 reads YNNKEL (reference sequence). The CDR3 region has the DNA TGTGCCAGCAGCCAAGATCTACGGGACAGTGAAAAACTGTTTTTT. This encodes CASSQDLRDSEKLFF.

The J gene is TRBJ2-7, the V gene TRBV11-2; TRBD1 matches 7 bases. This CDR3 has 15 residues. Germline V gene lookup returns CDR1 SGHAT and CDR2 FQNNGV. Trimming took 5 bases from V and 5 from J; bases not matched to a gene: 12. CDR3 sequence (DNA): TGTGCCAGCAGCAACAACCGACAGGGACCCCACGAGCAGTACTTC. It specifies CASSNNRQGPHEQYF.

V and J are TRBV19 and TRBJ2-1; 12 positions agree with TRBD2. The CDR3 consists of 15 residues. Germline V gene sequence: CDR1 LNHDA, CDR2 SQIVND (reference sequence). The V and J ends lost 7 bases and 2 bases, in that order; junction bases with no gene match: 3. The CDR3 is CASTPSGRAYNEQFF. For the CDR3, the DNA is TGTGCCAGTACCCCTAGCGGGAGGGCCTACAATGAGCAGTTCTTC.

The chain recombines TRBV14 with TRBJ2-3; D unclear. The CDR3 is made up of 17 amino acids. The germline V gene encodes CDR1 SGHDN and CDR2 FVKESK. Trimming stripped 2 bases from V and 0 bases from J, with 15 bases between. The CDR3 region has the DNA TGTGCCAGCAGCCAACTCCCACGTGGAGAGAGCACAGATACGCAGTATTTT. It is translated as CASSQLPRGESTDTQYF.

CDR3 sequence: CASSRKTGGDTEAFF. In DNA, the CDR3 is TGTGCCAGCAGCCGCAAAACAGGGGGGGACACTGAAGCTTTCTTT. The V call is TRBV5-4, the J call TRBJ1-1; 8 bases map to TRBD1. Per germline, CDR1 SGHNT and CDR2 YYREEE (reference sequence). V shed 4 bases and J 3 bases; nucleotides not matched to a gene: 8. The CDR3 sequence is 15 residues long.

The chain carries TRBV6-5 and TRBJ2-3; TRBD2 aligns across 9 bases. The CDR3 contains 16 residues. CDR1 and CDR2 (germline): MNHEY, SVGAGI. Trimming took 3 bases from V and 4 from J; bases not matched to a gene: 8. CDR3 sequence: CASSYGSSGMADTQYF. The CDR3 DNA is TGTGCCAGCAGTTATGGGTCTAGCGGGATGGCAGATACGCAGTATTTT.

The V gene is TRBV5-1, the J gene TRBJ1-4; D is perhaps TRBD1 (5 bases). Germline values: CDR1 SGHRS, CDR2 YFSETQ. V lost 0 bases and J 8 bases, leaving 17 bases between the germline ends. This CDR3 has 16 amino acids. The CDR3: CASSLVPRQGGEKLFF. CDR3 DNA: TGCGCCAGCAGCTTGGTTCCCCGGCAGGGAGGAGAAAAACTGTTTTTT.

This clone was detected only a few times. The chain has TRBV6-4 and TRBJ1-4; D is perhaps TRBD1 (5 bases). V lost 6 bases, J lost 8 bases, and 19 bases lay in between. The CDR3 runs to 15 residues. CDR1 and CDR2 (germline): MRHNA, SNTAGT. The CDR3 reads CASSQMGLPGEKLFF. Here the CDR3 DNA reads TGTGCCAGCAGCCAAATGGGACTTCCAGGGGAAAAACTGTTTTTT.

This chain links TRBV7-9 with TRBJ1-2; 7 bases map to TRBD1. Germline CDR1 and CDR2: SEHNR and FQNEAQ (reference sequence). CDR3 size: 14 residues. J lost 8 bases, V lost 5 bases, and 11 bases had no gene match. CDR3 coding DNA: TGTGCCAGCAGCCTTACCGACAGGGAAGGCGGCTACACCTTC. This encodes CASSLTDREGGYTF.

This clone occurred a few times. This chain connects TRBV30 to TRBJ2-1; 12 nucleotides align to TRBD2. The CDR3 is 18 residues long. Germline CDR1 GTSNPN, CDR2 SVGIG (reference sequence). With V trimmed by 0 bases and J by 9 bases, 15 bases remained unmatched. CDR3 region: CAWSVPASGRATPTEQFF. The CDR3 DNA reads TGTGCCTGGAGTGTACCGGCTAGCGGGAGGGCAACTCCAACTGAGCAGTTCTTC.

The chain couples TRBV7-9 to TRBJ2-1; TRBD2 matches at 12 bases. Losses at the gene ends were 5 bases for V and 8 bases for J; bases not matched to a gene: 7. Looked up from germline, CDR1 is SEHNR and CDR2 is FQNEAQ (reference sequence). The CDR3 is 15 residues long. CDR3 residues: CASSLLAGGPHEQFF. CDR3 in DNA: TGTGCCAGCAGCCTTCTAGCGGGAGGGCCCCATGAGCAGTTCTTC.

This rearrangement joins TRBV27 to TRBJ2-3; 12 bases are a match to TRBD2. Germline CDR1 is MNHEY and CDR2 is SMNVEV (reference sequence). CDR3 length: 18 amino acids. V lost 0 bases, J lost 2 bases, and 6 bases stayed unmatched. The CDR3 spells CASSLSRTSGILTDTQYF. CDR3 DNA sequence: TGTGCCAGCAGTTTATCCCGGACTAGCGGGATCCTCACAGATACGCAGTATTTT.

V and J are TRBV19 and TRBJ1-3; 10 bases map to TRBD1. The V and J ends lost 7 bases and 2 bases, in that order; junction bases with no gene match: 5. The CDR3 spans 15 residues. The V gene's germline CDR1 is LNHDA and CDR2 SQIVND (reference sequence). DNA for the CDR3: TGTGCCAGTACGACAGACAGGGGGCCTGGAAACACCATATATTTT. It codes for CASTTDRGPGNTIYF.